This TCR beta chain was recovered during a study of shared clonotypes between healthy human individuals. Assay: immunoSEQ multiplex PCR; the TCRdb copy retains only in-frame clones and omits some. The sample yields about 510,000 clones, 70% to 80% seen once. Trimming took off 3 bases at V and 5 bases at J, with 18 bases between the two ends. CDR3 size: 15 residues. The V gene's germline CDR1 is SGDLS and CDR2 YYNGEE. The sequenced material came from PBMCs. The rearrangement uses TRBV9 and TRBJ2-7; D possibly corresponds to TRBD2 (7 bases). This clonotype was obtained from a woman aged 40 to 50 in good health. Some clones in this sample may be carry-over from other donors' samples. The CDR3 sequence: CASSDSVGGRNEQYF. The CDR3 nucleotides read TGTGCCAGCAGCGATTCCGTCGGGGGGCGAAACGAGCAGTACTTC.